This T cell receptor (beta chain) was recovered during a study of regulatory T cells in long-lasting Graves disease. Time point defined: newly diagnosed GD, antithyroid drugs for less than 3 months. RNA extracted from PBMCs served as the sequencing template. The authors diagnosed Graves' disease using American Thyroid Association guidelines. Arm-PCR of CDR3 regions and iRepertoire HTBI primers were used to build TCR beta libraries. TCRdb recomputed calls from the multiplex PCR reads with MiXCR, one row per CDR3 protein. The data show hundreds of thousands of distinct CDR3 sequences, under 20% seen once. This clonotype appeared many times. V was cut by 6 bases and J by 8 bases, with 16 bases left in between. This CDR3 comprises 13 residues. Germline CDR1 reads MDHEN; CDR2 reads SYDVKM. These data were also filed under a second study, of T cells in Graves' hyperthyroidism and ophthalmopathy. That study reports: The model made its ophthalmopathy prediction, and onset followed a median approximately 6 months later.

The source was peripheral blood mononuclear cells (PBMCs), collected at new diagnosis, from a patient treated with antithyroid drugs. The TCR sequence derives from a woman in her twenties or thirties with Graves disease. The V and J genes are TRBV28 and TRBJ1-2; a possible D gene is TRBD1 (5 bases). In DNA, the CDR3 is TGTGCCAGCAGGGCACAGGTGGGTCACGGCTACACCTTC. Amino acid sequence: CASRAQVGHGYTF.